These 18 T cell receptor beta chains originate from one sample sequenced in a study of early T cells in non-severe SARS-CoV-2 infection. TCRdb itself ran the 5' RACE reads through MiXCR, one entry per CDR3 protein. The sample includes 80,000 or so distinct CDR3 sequences, about 14% seen only once; the top ten take under 4%. Sequencing used whole blood. These receptors were taken from an adult who was a healthcare worker with PCR-confirmed SARS-CoV-2 infection or an uninfected control (not recorded which).

This clonotype was counted ten times or more. The chain carries TRBV11-2 and TRBJ2-5; 9 bases align to TRBD1. V shed 4 bases, J shed 1 base, and the junction held 4 bases outside the gene matches. CDR1 is SGHAT and CDR2 is FQNNGV in the germline V gene. This CDR3 has 15 residues. The CDR3 DNA follows: TGTGCCAGCAGCTCCGGGACAGGGCCCCAAGAGACCCAGTACTTC. The encoded protein is CASSSGTGPQETQYF.

V and J are TRBV6-5 and TRBJ2-3, with TRBD2 matching over 10 bases. Germline V CDR1 and CDR2: MNHEY, SVGAGI. The CDR3 runs 15 residues. With 5 bases clipped from V and 1 base from J, the junction kept 3 bases outside the gene matches. The CDR3 DNA is TGTGCCAGCAGTGCGACTAGCGGGCGCACAGATACGCAGTATTTT. This translates into CASSATSGRTDTQYF.

The DNA of the CDR3 is TGTGCCAGCAGTCTGCAGGGGGCCATGGATGAAAAACTGTTTTTT. Translated, it gives CASSLQGAMDEKLFF. V and J are TRBV12-3 or TRBV12-4 and TRBJ1-4; 8 bases match TRBD1. The CDR3 runs to 15 residues. Trimming took 5 bases from V and 6 from J; bases not matched to a gene: 8.

This clonotype was observed many times. The chain joins TRBV29-1 to TRBJ2-7; D is ambiguous. The germline V gene encodes CDR1 SQVTM and CDR2 ANQGSEA. This CDR3 contains 12 residues. V was trimmed by 6 bases and J by 3 bases, leaving 12 bases between them. The CDR3 DNA is TGCAGCGTGGTGGGGTCCAGCTACGAGCAGTACTTC. Its translation is CSVVGSSYEQYF.

This clonotype occurred many times. At one end the junction does not follow the germline gene, possibly because of a read error. CDR3 amino acids: CASSLDDLAGSTHTQYF. Here the CDR3 DNA reads TGTGCCAGCAGCCTAGATGATCTAGCGGGGTCCACACATACGCAGTATTTT. V usage is TRBV7-9 and J usage is TRBJ2-3, with 9 bases matching TRBD2. The germline gives CDR1 SEHNR, CDR2 FQNEAQ (reference sequence). CDR3 size: 17 residues.

This clonotype was seen a few times. The DNA of the CDR3 is TGTGCCATCAGTGAGTCGTGGACAGGGGCCATTGAGCAGTTCTTC. Its translation is CAISESWTGAIEQFF. The chain recombines TRBV10-3 with TRBJ2-1; 9 bases fit TRBD1. The CDR3 sequence is 15 residues long. Looked up from germline, CDR1 is ENHRY and CDR2 is SYGVKD. V lost 0 bases to trimming and J lost 9 bases; unmatched junction nucleotides: 6.

The CDR3 loop is CASSLGAISPLHF. CDR3 sequence (DNA): TGTGCCAGCAGTTTAGGGGCGATATCACCCCTCCACTTT. The chain joins TRBV27 to TRBJ1-6; possibly TRBD1 for D (5 bases). V was clipped by 2 bases and J by 10 bases, with 9 bases between them. Germline CDR1 is MNHEY and CDR2 is SMNVEV (reference sequence). This CDR3 spans 13 amino acids.

CDR3 protein: CASSQEGRGVAFF. CDR3 DNA: TGTGCCAGCAGCCAAGAGGGTAGGGGGGTCGCTTTCTTT. The chain joins TRBV3-1 to TRBJ1-1, with TRBD1 as a possible D gene (6 bases). Germline V lookup: CDR1 LGHDT, CDR2 YNNKEL (reference sequence). This CDR3 has 13 amino acids. Trimming removed 0 bases from V and 11 bases from J, with 13 bases in between. Together with reference TRBV3-1 and TRBJ1-1, the CDR3 gives the full variable domain: DTAVSQTPKYLVTQMGNDKSIKCEQNLGHDTMYWYKQDSKKFLKIMFSYNNKELIINETVPNRFSPKSPDKAHLNLHINSLELGDSAVYFCASSQEGRGVAFFGQGTRLTVV.

There are a few counts of this clonotype. V gene TRBV12-3 or TRBV12-4 combines with J gene TRBJ2-1; the D gene could be TRBD1 or TRBD2 (5 bases each). With 5 bases removed from V and 6 bases from J, the gap between germline ends came to 20 bases. CDR3 length equals 16 residues. The CDR3 nucleotides read TGTGCCAGCAGTCCCCCGGGACCCAAGGGTAGCAATGAGCAGTTCTTC. Translating gives CASSPPGPKGSNEQFF.

This clonotype appeared many times. The chain combines TRBV20-1 with TRBJ2-1; no clear D. This CDR3 region has 14 residues. V dropped 0 bases and J dropped 5 bases, with 11 bases sitting between them. Germline CDR1 DFQATT, CDR2 SNEGSKA (reference sequence). CDR3 sequence (DNA): TGCAGTGCTAGAGAGCGCCGGTCGGACAATGAGCAGTTCTTC. Its protein product is CSARERRSDNEQFF.

This rearrangement joins TRBV11-2 to TRBJ2-5, with TRBD2 matching 10 bases. With V trimmed by 4 bases and J by 3 bases, 8 bases remained unmatched. The CDR3 contains 16 residues. Germline CDR1 and CDR2: SGHAT and FQNNGV. The CDR3 region is CASSSRLSGGEETQYF. The CDR3 DNA sequence: TGTGCCAGCAGCTCAAGACTGAGCGGGGGGGAAGAGACCCAGTACTTC.

The rearrangement joins TRBV27 to TRBJ1-2; 7 nucleotides line up with TRBD1. The germline gives CDR1 MNHEY, CDR2 SMNVEV (reference sequence). Trimming took 6 bases from V and 4 from J; bases not matched to a gene: 5. This CDR3 has 13 residues. CDR3 DNA sequence: TGTGCCAGCAGAACGGACAGGCGCTATGGCTACACCTTC. Translation gives CASRTDRRYGYTF.

This clonotype was observed many times. The rearrangement joins TRBV11-3 to TRBJ2-5; perhaps TRBD1 as D (5 bases). CDR1 SGHNT and CDR2 YENEEA come from the germline V gene. The ends were cut back, 1 base at V and 5 bases at J, with 14 bases in the middle. This CDR3 is 15 amino acids long. CDR3: CASSLASLPGETQYF. DNA for the CDR3: TGTGCCAGCAGCTTAGCCAGCCTCCCAGGGGAGACCCAGTACTTC.

The sample holds a few counts of this clonotype. The chain links TRBV12-3 or TRBV12-4 to TRBJ2-1; D might be TRBD2 (6 bases). This CDR3 is 15 amino acids long. The ends were cut back, 6 bases at V and 5 bases at J, with 17 bases in the middle. The CDR3 region is CASSPGTWVNNEQFF. The CDR3 nucleotides read TGTGCCAGCAGCCCCGGGACTTGGGTAAACAATGAGCAGTTCTTC.

This clonotype was detected a few times. This chain joins TRBV6-5 and TRBJ1-2; D ambiguous. Deletions cut 2 bases from V and 5 bases from J, with 6 bases between. CDR1 and CDR2 (germline): MNHEY, SVGAGI. The CDR3 length is 12 residues. The CDR3 loop reads CASSYGQYGYTF. In nucleotides, the CDR3 is TGTGCCAGCAGTTACGGCCAGTATGGCTACACCTTC.

The rearrangement links TRBV12-5 to TRBJ2-3; 8 nucleotides line up with TRBD2. The CDR3 is 17 amino acids. V lost 3 bases to trimming and J lost 2 bases; unmatched junction nucleotides: 10. Germline values: CDR1 LGHNT, CDR2 FRNRAP. The CDR3 spells CASGFIPLGRATDTQYF. The CDR3 bases are TGTGCTAGTGGTTTTATACCCCTCGGGAGGGCCACAGATACGCAGTATTTT.

The rearrangement links TRBV30 to TRBJ1-2; the D is unclear. The V end was cut by 5 bases, the J end by 8 bases, with 15 bases between. There are 12 residues in the CDR3. Germline-derived CDR1 and CDR2 are GTSNPN and SVGIG (reference sequence). DNA of the CDR3: TGTGCCTGGGCCGTGAGTAGTGGCGGCTACACCTTC. The encoded protein is CAWAVSSGGYTF.

This clonotype was seen ten or more times. The rearrangement joins TRBV7-9 to TRBJ1-1, with 7 bases fitting TRBD1. J was trimmed by 6 bases and V by 1 base; bases with no gene match: 5. Germline V CDR1 and CDR2: SEHNR, FQNEAQ (reference sequence). This CDR3 is built from 14 residues. The CDR3 reads CASSLVNRGAEAFF. Here the CDR3 DNA reads TGTGCCAGCAGCTTAGTTAACAGGGGCGCTGAAGCTTTCTTT.